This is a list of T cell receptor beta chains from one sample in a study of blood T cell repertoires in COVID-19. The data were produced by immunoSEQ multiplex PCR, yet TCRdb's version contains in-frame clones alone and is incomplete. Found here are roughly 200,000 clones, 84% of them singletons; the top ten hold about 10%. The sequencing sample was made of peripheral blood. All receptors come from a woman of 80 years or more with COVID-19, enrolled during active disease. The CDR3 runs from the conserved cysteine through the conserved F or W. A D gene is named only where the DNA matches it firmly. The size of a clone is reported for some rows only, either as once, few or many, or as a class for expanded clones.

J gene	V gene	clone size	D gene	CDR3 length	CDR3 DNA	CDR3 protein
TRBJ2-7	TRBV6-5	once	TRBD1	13	TGTGCCAGCTATGGGACAGGGTCCTACGAGCAGTACTTC	CASYGTGSYEQYF
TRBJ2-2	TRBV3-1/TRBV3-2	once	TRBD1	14	TGTGCCAGCAGTAAACAGGGGAGTGGCGGGGAGCTGTTTTTT	CASSKQGSGGELFF
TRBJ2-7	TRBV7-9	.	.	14	TGTGCCAGCAGCCTAGCCGGTCCTTCCTACGAGCAGTACTTC	CASSLAGPSYEQYF
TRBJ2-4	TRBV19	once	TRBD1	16	TGTGCCAGTAGTCTTGGGACAGGTCTAGCCAAAAACATTCAGTACTTC	CASSLGTGLAKNIQYF
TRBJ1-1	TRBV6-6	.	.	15	TGTGCCAGCAGTTACATTTCAGGGTCGGACACTGAAGCTTTCTTT	CASSYISGSDTEAFF
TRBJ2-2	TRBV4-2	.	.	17	TGTGCCAGCAGCCAAGTCCCGGGACTGGCGAACACCGGGGAGCTGTTTTTT	CASSQVPGLANTGELFF
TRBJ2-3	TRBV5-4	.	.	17	TGTGCCAGCAGCTCGGGAGGCGGGCAGGGGTGGGGAGATACGCAGTATTTT	CASSSGGGQGWGDTQYF
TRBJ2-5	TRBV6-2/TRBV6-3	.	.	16	TGTGCCAACAGTCTGAGACAGATCTCGTACCAAGAGACCCAGTACTTC	CANSLRQISYQETQYF
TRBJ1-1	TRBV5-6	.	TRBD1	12	TGTGCCAGCAGCCCCTTCAGGGGGGAAGCTTTCTTT	CASSPFRGEAFF
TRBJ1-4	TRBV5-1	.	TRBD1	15	TGCGCCAGCAGCCAACCGACAGGGATGAATGAAAAACTGTTTTTT	CASSQPTGMNEKLFF
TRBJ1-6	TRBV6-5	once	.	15	TGTGCCAGCAGTTACTCGGCAGGGGTCGGTTCACCCCTCCACTTT	CASSYSAGVGSPLHF
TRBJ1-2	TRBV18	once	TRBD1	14	TGTGCCAGCTCACCAGGCAGGGGGGACTATGGCTACACCTTC	CASSPGRGDYGYTF
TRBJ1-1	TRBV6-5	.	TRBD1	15	TGTGCCAGCAGTTACTCGAACAGGGGGCAAACTGAAGCTTTCTTT	CASSYSNRGQTEAFF
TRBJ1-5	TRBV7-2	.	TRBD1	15	TGTGCCAGCAGCCGCTCACAGGGGGCGGGACAGCCCCAGCATTTT	CASSRSQGAGQPQHF
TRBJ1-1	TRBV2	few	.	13	TGTGCCAGCAGTCCGGACACTAACACTGAAGCTTTCTTT	CASSPDTNTEAFF
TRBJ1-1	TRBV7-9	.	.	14	TGTGCCAGCAGCTTATTGGGAGTACGCACTGAAGCTTTCTTT	CASSLLGVRTEAFF
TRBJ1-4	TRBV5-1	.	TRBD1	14	TGCGCCAGCAGCTCGGGACAGACTAATGAAAAACTGTTTTTT	CASSSGQTNEKLFF
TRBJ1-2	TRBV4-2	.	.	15	TGTGCCAGCAGCCAAGACAGGTTGGAGGACTATGGCTACACCTTC	CASSQDRLEDYGYTF
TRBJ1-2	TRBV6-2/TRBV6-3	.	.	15	TGTGCCAGCAGTTACTCTCCCCCCAATTACTATGGCTACACCTTC	CASSYSPPNYYGYTF
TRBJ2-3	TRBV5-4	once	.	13	TGTGCCAGCAGCTTGGGAGCCGAAGATACGCAGTATTTT	CASSLGAEDTQYF
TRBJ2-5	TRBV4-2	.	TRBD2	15	TGTGCCAGCAGCACTGAACTAGCGGACCAAGAGACCCAGTACTTC	CASSTELADQETQYF
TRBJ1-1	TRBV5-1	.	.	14	TGCGCCAGCAGCCACACCAGTAGCAGCACTGAAGCTTTCTTT	CASSHTSSSTEAFF
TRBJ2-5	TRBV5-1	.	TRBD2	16	TGCGCCAGCAGCTTGTTCCAGCGGGGATTGGGGGAGACCCAGTACTTC	CASSLFQRGLGETQYF
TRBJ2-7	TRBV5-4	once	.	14	TGTGCCAGCAGCTCCCGGACAGCACTCTACGAGCAGTACTTC	CASSSRTALYEQYF
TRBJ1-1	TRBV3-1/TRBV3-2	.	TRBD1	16	TGTGCCAGCAGCCCGACAGGGGGACCTTCGGGCACTGAAGCTTTCTTT	CASSPTGGPSGTEAFF
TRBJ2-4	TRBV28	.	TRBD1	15	TGTGCCAGCAGTTTAGGGACAGGGGTCGTGGACATTCAGTACTTC	CASSLGTGVVDIQYF
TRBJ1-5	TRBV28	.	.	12	TGTGCCAGCAGCCTCCTCAATCAGCCCCAGCATTTT	CASSLLNQPQHF
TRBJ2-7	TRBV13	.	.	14	TGTGCCAGCAGCAGATATGACAGGAGCCACGAGCAGTACTTC	CASSRYDRSHEQYF
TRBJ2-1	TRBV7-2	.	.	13	TGTGCCAGCAGCGCGCCGGGACAAAATGAGCAGTTCTTC	CASSAPGQNEQFF
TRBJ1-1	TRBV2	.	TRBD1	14	TGTGCCAGCCAACACCAGGCGGGACAGCCTCAAACTTTCTTT	CASQHQAGQPQTFF
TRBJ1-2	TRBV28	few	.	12	TGTGCCAGCAGTTTGGGGCAGAAAACCTACACCTTC	CASSLGQKTYTF
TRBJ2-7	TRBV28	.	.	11	TGTGCCAGCAGTGGGTACAGCGAGCAGTACTTC	CASSGYSEQYF
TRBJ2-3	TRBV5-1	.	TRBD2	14	TGCGCCAGCAGCCCGTTAGCGGGGGGAGATACGCAGTATTTT	CASSPLAGGDTQYF
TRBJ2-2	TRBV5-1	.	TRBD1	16	TGCGCCAGCAGCTTGGTTGGGCAGGGGGCGTCCGGGGAGCTGTTTTTT	CASSLVGQGASGELFF
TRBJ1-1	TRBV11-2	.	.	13	TGTGCCAGCAGCTCCCAGGTAACCCTAGAAGCTTTCTTT	CASSSQVTLEAFF
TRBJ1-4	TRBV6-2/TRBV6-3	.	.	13	TGTGCCAGCAGTTTACTCAGCGATGAAAAACTGTTTTTT	CASSLLSDEKLFF
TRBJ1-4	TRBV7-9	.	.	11	TGTGCCAGCAGCTCTCTAGAAAAACTGTTTTTT	CASSSLEKLFF
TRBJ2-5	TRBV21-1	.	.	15	TGTGCCAGCAGCGCTCAGCAGGGGGAAGCGAAGACCCAGTACTTC	CASSAQQGEAKTQYF
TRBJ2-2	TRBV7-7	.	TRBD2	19	TGTGCTAGCAGCTTAGCAGCTAGCGGGCCAAACACGAACACCGGGGAGCTGTTTTTT	CASSLAASGPNTNTGELFF
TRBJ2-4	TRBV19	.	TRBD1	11	TGTGCCAGTAGGGACAGGGGTCTCTCGTACTTC	CASRDRGLSYF
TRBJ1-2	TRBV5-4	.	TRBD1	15	TGTGCCAGCAGCTTGGCTAGGGGGGGACAGGACGGCTACACCTTC	CASSLARGGQDGYTF
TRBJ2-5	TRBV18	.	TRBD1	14	TGTGCCAGCTCACCTGGGACAGGGCCAGAGACCCAGTACTTC	CASSPGTGPETQYF
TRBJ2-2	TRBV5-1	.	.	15	TGCGCCAGCAGCTTAGGCTCAGCGATCACCGGGGAGCTGTTTTTT	CASSLGSAITGELFF
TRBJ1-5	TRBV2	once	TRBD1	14	TGTGCCAGCAGTGCAACAGGGGGCGGTCAGCCCCAGCATTTT	CASSATGGGQPQHF
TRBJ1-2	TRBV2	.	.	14	TGTGCCAGCAGTGATAGTCCAAGTTTCCTTGGCTACACCTTC	CASSDSPSFLGYTF
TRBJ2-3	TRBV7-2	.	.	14	TGTGCCAGCAGCTCATCAGGGTTCACAGATACGCAGTATTTT	CASSSSGFTDTQYF
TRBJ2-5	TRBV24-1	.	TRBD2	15	TGTGCCACCACCCCTAGCGGGGGGCCCCAAGAGACCCAGTACTTC	CATTPSGGPQETQYF
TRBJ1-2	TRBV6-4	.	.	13	TGTGCCAGCAGTGATACACAGATTCGTGGCTACACCTTC	CASSDTQIRGYTF
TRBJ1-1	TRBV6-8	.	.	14	TGTGCCAGCAGTTATTCAGAGGCGAACACTGAAGCTTTCTTT	CASSYSEANTEAFF
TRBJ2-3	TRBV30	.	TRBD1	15	TGTGCCTGGAGTCGGGGACAGGGGCGAGCAGATACGCAGTATTTT	CAWSRGQGRADTQYF
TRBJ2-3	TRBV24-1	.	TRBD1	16	TGTGCCACCAGTGTTGGGACAGGGGTTTCCACAGATACGCAGTATTTT	CATSVGTGVSTDTQYF
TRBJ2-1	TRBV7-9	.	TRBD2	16	TGTGCCAGCAGCCCGCAGGGACTAGCGGGATACAATGAGCAGTTCTTC	CASSPQGLAGYNEQFF
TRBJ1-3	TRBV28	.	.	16	TGTGCCAGCAGTCCGGCAGAGGGGAGGGCTGGAAACACCATATATTTT	CASSPAEGRAGNTIYF
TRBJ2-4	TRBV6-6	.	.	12	TGTGCCAGCAGGACCACAGAAAACATTCAGTACTTC	CASRTTENIQYF
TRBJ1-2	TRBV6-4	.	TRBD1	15	TGTGCCAGCAGTGAGGGGACAGGACTTTCTAGTGCCTACACCTTC	CASSEGTGLSSAYTF
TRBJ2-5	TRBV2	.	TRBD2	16	TGTGCCAGCAGTGGAGAAGCGGGGGGGTTCCAAGAGACCCAGTACTTC	CASSGEAGGFQETQYF
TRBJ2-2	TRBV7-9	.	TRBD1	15	TGTGCCAGCAGCTCACAGGGGCTAAACACCGGGGAGCTGTTTTTT	CASSSQGLNTGELFF